This T cell receptor beta chain derives from a study of T-cell reconstitution after alpha-beta-depleted transplantation in children. This clonotype was observed many times. V shed 0 bases and J 7 bases; nucleotides not matched to a gene: 12. The CDR3 is 17 amino acids. Per germline, CDR1 LGHNA and CDR2 YNFKEQ. Preparation of the TCRbeta library was carried out with unique molecular identifiers. TCRdb independently ran MiXCR on the PCR reads; one entry per CDR3 protein. The repertoire holds around 250,000 distinct CDR3 sequences, with roughly a quarter as singletons. The starting material was PBMCs, obtained before TCRalphabeta/CD19-depleted stem cell transplant. The chain has TRBV4-2 and TRBJ2-1, with 7 bases fitting TRBD2. This TCR came from a girl aged 2-10 years with Fanconi anemia, due to receive a stem cell transplant. This CDR3 reads CASSQEGAGDGRNEQFF. CDR3 nucleotide sequence: TGTGCCAGCAGCCAAGAAGGGGCGGGAGACGGGCGGAATGAGCAGTTCTTC.